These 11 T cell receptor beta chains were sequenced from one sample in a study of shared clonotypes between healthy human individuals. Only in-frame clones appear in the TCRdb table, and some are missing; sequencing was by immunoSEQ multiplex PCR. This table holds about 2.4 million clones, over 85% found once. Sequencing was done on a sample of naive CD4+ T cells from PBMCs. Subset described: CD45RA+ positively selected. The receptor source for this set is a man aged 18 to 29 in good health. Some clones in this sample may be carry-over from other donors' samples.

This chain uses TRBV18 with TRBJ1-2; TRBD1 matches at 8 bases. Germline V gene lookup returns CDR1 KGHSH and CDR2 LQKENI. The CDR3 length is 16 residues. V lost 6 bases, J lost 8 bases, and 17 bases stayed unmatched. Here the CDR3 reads CASSRTGQEGRGGYTF. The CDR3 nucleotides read TGTGCCAGCTCGCGAACGGGACAGGAGGGTCGAGGAGGCTACACCTTC.

CDR3 sequence (DNA): TGTGCCAGCAGCTCGGGACTAGCGGGAGGGTCGGATACGCAGTATTTT. Amino acid sequence: CASSSGLAGGSDTQYF. V is TRBV9 and J is TRBJ2-3; TRBD2 matches 16 bases. This CDR3 is 16 amino acids long. Germline V gene data show CDR1 as SGDLS and CDR2 as YYNGEE. V lost 4 bases, J lost 6 bases, and 5 bases stayed unmatched.

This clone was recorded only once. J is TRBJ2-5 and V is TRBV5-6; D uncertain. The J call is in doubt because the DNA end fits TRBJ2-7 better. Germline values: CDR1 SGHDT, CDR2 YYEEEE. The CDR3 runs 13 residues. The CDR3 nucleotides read TGTGCCAGCAGCCGGGCAGGCACCTACGAGCAGTACTTC. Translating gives CASSRAGTYEQYF.

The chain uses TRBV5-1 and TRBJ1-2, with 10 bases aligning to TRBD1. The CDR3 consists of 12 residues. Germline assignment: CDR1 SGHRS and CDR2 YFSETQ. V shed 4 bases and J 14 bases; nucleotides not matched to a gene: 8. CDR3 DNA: TGCGCCAGCAGCATGGGACCGGGACAGGGGACCTTC. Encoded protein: CASSMGPGQGTF.

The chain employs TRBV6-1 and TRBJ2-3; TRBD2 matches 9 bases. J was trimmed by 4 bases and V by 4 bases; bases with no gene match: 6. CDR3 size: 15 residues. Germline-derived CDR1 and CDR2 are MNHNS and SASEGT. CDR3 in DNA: TGTGCCAGCAGTGGTAGCGGGAGCGGGGCAGATACGCAGTATTTT. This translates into CASSGSGSGADTQYF.

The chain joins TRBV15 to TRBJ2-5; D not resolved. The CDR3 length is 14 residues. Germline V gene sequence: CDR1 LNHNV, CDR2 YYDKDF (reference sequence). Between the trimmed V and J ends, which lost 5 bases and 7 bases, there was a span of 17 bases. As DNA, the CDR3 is TGTGCCACCAGCCGCGCCTTAGAGTCCAGGACCCAGTACTTC. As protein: CATSRALESRTQYF.

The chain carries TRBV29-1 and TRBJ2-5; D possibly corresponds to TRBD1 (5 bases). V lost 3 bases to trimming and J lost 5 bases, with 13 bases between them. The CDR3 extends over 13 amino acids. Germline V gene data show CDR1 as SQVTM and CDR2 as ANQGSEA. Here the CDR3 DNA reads TGCAGCGTTGATACGCAGGGATGGGAGACCCAGTACTTC. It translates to CSVDTQGWETQYF.

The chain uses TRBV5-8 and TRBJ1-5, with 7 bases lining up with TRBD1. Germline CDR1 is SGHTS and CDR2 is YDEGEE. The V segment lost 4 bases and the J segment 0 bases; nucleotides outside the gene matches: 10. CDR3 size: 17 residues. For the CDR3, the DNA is TGTGCCAGCAGCCCCGGGACAGCCGGTTATAGCAATCAGCCCCAGCATTTT. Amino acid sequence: CASSPGTAGYSNQPQHF.

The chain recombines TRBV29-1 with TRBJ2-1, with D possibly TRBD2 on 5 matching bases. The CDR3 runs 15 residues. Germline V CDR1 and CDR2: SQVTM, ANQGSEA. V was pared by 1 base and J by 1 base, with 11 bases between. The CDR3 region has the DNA TGCAGCGTTGAAGGACTTACTAGATCCTACAATGAGCAGTTCTTC. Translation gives CSVEGLTRSYNEQFF.

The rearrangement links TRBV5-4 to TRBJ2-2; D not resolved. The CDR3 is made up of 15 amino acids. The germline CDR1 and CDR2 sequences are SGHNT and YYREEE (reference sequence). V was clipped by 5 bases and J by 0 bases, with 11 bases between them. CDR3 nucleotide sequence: TGTGCCAGCAGGGATCGGGCGACGAACACCGGGGAGCTGTTTTTT. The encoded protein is CASRDRATNTGELFF. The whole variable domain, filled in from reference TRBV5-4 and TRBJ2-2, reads ETGVTQSPTHLIKTRGQQVTLRCSSQSGHNTVSWYQQALGQGPQFIFQYYREEENGRGNFPPRFSGLQFPNYSSELNVNALELDDSALYLCASRDRATNTGELFFGEGSRLTVL.

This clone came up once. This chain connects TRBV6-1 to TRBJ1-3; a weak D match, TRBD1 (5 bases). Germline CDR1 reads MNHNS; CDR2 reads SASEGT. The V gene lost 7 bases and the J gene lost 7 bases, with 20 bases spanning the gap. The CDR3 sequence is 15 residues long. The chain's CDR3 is CASTKTTGRSNTIYF. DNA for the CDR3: TGTGCCAGCACTAAAACAACGGGGCGGTCTAACACCATATATTTT.